This T cell receptor (beta chain) comes out of a study of control samples from healthy donors and cancer patients. The CDR3 is 17 residues long. Profiled with immunoSEQ multiplex PCR; TCRdb holds only in-frame clones, not every one. The data hold roughly 370,000 clones, with roughly 90% observed a single time. The chain has TRBV21-1 and TRBJ1-5. TRBV21-1 is designated a pseudogene. Specimen: PBMCs. The TCR comes from a man in his forties with head and neck cancer. This CDR3 is CASSLAGTVYINQPQHF. CDR3 coding DNA: TGTGCCAGCAGCCTAGCGGGGACGGTATATATCAATCAGCCCCAGCATTTT.